The sequence of this TCR beta chain was determined in a study of cytomegalovirus exposure and HLA in healthy donors. General observations from the study: Despite most TCR sequences being rare, some public TCRs occurred in many donors.

As for this clone: Antigen unknown.

This table comes from immunoSEQ multiplex PCR, and its TCRdb copy is limited to in-frame clones, with some not included. This sample has about 100,000 clones; over 85% occur once, and the top ten carry roughly 0.82%. The receptor comes from a young woman in good health and CMV-seronegative. Material for sequencing was PBMCs.

CDR3: CARDTGRGNIDIQYF. Written as DNA, the CDR3 is TGTGCCCGAGATACCGGGAGGGGAAATATCGACATTCAGTACTTC. The chain employs TRBV30 and TRBJ2-4; 8 bases fit TRBD2. The CDR3 runs 15 residues. With V trimmed by 8 bases and J by 8 bases, 17 bases remained unmatched. CDR1 and CDR2 (germline): GTSNPN, SVGIG (reference sequence). Together with reference TRBV30 and TRBJ2-4, the CDR3 gives the full variable domain: SQTIHQWPATLVQPVGSPLSLECTVEGTSNPNLYWYRQAAGRGLQLLFYSVGIGQISSEVPQNLSASRPQDRQFILSSKKLLLSDSGFYLCARDTGRGNIDIQYFGAGTRLSVL.